This record covers a single T cell receptor (beta chain). What this receptor recognizes is not known. There are no base qualities to consult, and no much larger clone falls within one base. This record comes from a study of T cell changes during pregnancy in multiple sclerosis (dated by TCRdb to the late 2010s). Regarding the research as a whole: Changes in the T cell repertoire over the course of pregnancy were examined in this study in women with multiple sclerosis.

Measured from the cysteine to the phenylalanine, the CDR3 is 14 residues long. Just the 42-base CDR3 DNA is kept, in frame starting at base 1. The germline V and J ends show losses of 8 bases and 4 bases respectively, and no gene match explains 9 bases of the junction. CDR1 LNHDA and CDR2 SQIVND are derived from the germline V gene (reference sequence). Library preparation used the immunoSEQ multiplex PCR assay. TCRdb limited this immuneACCESS table to in-frame rearrangements with V and J called. A share of clones is missing; checked studies link under half to unresolved V genes, and the rest is unexplained. Across this sample there are approximately 110,000 clones, with just over 90% seen only once. The ten largest clones add up to less than 4.5% of the sample.

The sequenced sample was peripheral blood, obtained after pregnancy. This receptor was obtained from a female donor with multiple sclerosis, enrolled in a pregnancy study. The rearrangement combines TRBV19 with TRBJ1-1, and TRBD1 matches 8 of the central bases. The CDR3 region has the sequence CASSRGLVGTEAFF. The nucleotides are TGTGCCAGTTCCAGGGGGCTAGTCGGCACTGAAGCTTTCTTT.